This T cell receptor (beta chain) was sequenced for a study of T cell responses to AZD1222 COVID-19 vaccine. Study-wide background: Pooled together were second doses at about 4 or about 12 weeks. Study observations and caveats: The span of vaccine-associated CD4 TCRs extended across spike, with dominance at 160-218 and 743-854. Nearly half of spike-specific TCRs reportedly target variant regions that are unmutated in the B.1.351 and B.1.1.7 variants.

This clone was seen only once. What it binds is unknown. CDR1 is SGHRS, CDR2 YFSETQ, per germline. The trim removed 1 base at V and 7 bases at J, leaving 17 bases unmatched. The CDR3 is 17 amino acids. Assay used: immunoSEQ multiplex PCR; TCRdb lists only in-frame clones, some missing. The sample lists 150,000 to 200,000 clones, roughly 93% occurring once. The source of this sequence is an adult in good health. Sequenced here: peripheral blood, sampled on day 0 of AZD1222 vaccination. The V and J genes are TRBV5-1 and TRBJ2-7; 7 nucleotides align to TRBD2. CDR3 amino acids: CASSLSVGASGIREQYF. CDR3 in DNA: TGCGCCAGCAGCTTGTCGGTAGGGGCGAGCGGGATACGAGAGCAGTACTTC. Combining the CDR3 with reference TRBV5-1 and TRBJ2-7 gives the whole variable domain KAGVTQTPRYLIKTRGQQVTLSCSPISGHRSVSWYQQTPGQGLQFLFEYFSETQRNKGNFPGRFSGRQFSNSRSEMNVSTLELGDSALYLCASSLSVGASGIREQYFGPGTRLTVT.